This TCR beta chain emerged from a study of blood T cell repertoires in COVID-19. The germline V gene encodes CDR1 SGHNT and CDR2 YYREEE (reference sequence). The CDR3 spans 15 residues. V was shortened by 0 bases and J by 4 bases, with 13 bases between the two germline ends. Libraries were prepared by immunoSEQ multiplex PCR; TCRdb keeps only in-frame clonotypes and omits some of them. Among 190,000 or so clones listed, 94% were seen once. The source is a man aged 25 to 45 with COVID-19, enrolled during active disease. The sample consisted of peripheral blood. The chain combines TRBV5-4 with TRBJ1-2; weak D call: TRBD1 (5 bases). The CDR3 loop reads CASSLVVRGSYGYTF. In nucleotides, the CDR3 is TGTGCCAGCAGCTTGGTGGTAAGGGGCAGCTATGGCTACACCTTC. Filled out from reference TRBV5-4 and TRBJ1-2, the complete variable domain reads ETGVTQSPTHLIKTRGQQVTLRCSSQSGHNTVSWYQQALGQGPQFIFQYYREEENGRGNFPPRFSGLQFPNYSSELNVNALELDDSALYLCASSLVVRGSYGYTFGSGTRLTVV.